Shown below are 28 T cell receptor beta chains from a single sample sequenced in a study of early T cells in non-severe SARS-CoV-2 infection. Using its own MiXCR run on the 5' RACE reads, TCRdb lists one record per CDR3 protein. The sample includes 85,000 to 95,000 distinct CDR3 sequences, under 15% of them seen just once. The sequenced sample consisted of whole blood. These receptors came from an adult who was a healthcare worker with PCR-confirmed SARS-CoV-2 infection or an uninfected control (not recorded which).

There are a few counts of this clonotype. The chain is built from TRBV11-2 and TRBJ2-2; TRBD2 agrees at 7 bases. The J segment lost 5 bases and the V segment lost 2 bases, leaving 2 bases of the junction unmatched. The CDR3 length is 14 residues. The germline V gene encodes CDR1 SGHAT and CDR2 FQNNGV. CDR3 sequence (DNA): TGTGCCAGCAGCTTACGGGGGGTAACCGGGGAGCTGTTTTTT. Translation: CASSLRGVTGELFF.

The chain has TRBV20-1 and TRBJ2-3; D ambiguous. Trimming took off 1 base at V and 1 base at J, with 6 bases between the two ends. The CDR3 contains 13 residues. CDR1 and CDR2 from the germline V gene are DFQATT and SNEGSKA (reference sequence). CDR3 in amino acids: CSARVVGTDTQYF. The DNA of the CDR3 is TGCAGTGCTAGAGTAGTCGGCACAGATACGCAGTATTTT.

This clonotype has a handful of counts. Written as DNA, the CDR3 is TGTGCCAGCAGCGTAGCGGTGAACACTGAAGCTTTCTTT. Encoded protein: CASSVAVNTEAFF. The chain couples TRBV9 to TRBJ1-1; D call uncertain. The CDR3 length is 13 residues. Germline CDR1 is SGDLS and CDR2 is YYNGEE. The ends were cut back, 0 bases at V and 0 bases at J, with 3 bases in the middle.

The chain is built from TRBV3-1 and TRBJ2-5; no firm D call. V lost 3 bases, J lost 6 bases, and 11 bases lay in between. The CDR3 contains 13 residues. Looked up from germline, CDR1 is LGHDT and CDR2 is YNNKEL (reference sequence). CDR3 DNA sequence: TGTGCCAGCAGCCACACCGAACTGCAGACCCAGTACTTC. Protein product: CASSHTELQTQYF.

The chain couples TRBV30 to TRBJ1-4; TRBD1 might be the D (6 bases). CDR3 length: 14 amino acids. The V end lost 0 bases, the J end lost 5 bases, and 10 bases lay between the germline ends. Per the germline V gene, CDR1 is GTSNPN and CDR2 is SVGIG (reference sequence). CDR3 protein: CAWSVLQGNEKLFF. CDR3 nucleotide sequence: TGTGCCTGGAGTGTACTTCAGGGGAATGAAAAACTGTTTTTT.

The chain carries TRBV20-1 and TRBJ2-1; D remains unclear. The CDR3 consists of 11 residues. Germline V gene lookup returns CDR1 DFQATT and CDR2 SNEGSKA (reference sequence). The germline V and J ends were trimmed by 6 bases and 5 bases, with 8 bases remaining between them. CDR3 DNA sequence: TGCAGTGCCTTGCCAGACAATGAGCAGTTCTTC. This codes for CSALPDNEQFF.

This clonotype was observed a few times. The chain joins TRBV20-1 to TRBJ1-1, with no clear D. Germline V CDR1 and CDR2: DFQATT, SNEGSKA (reference sequence). V gave up 2 bases and J gave up 2 bases, with 12 bases separating them. CDR3 length: 14 amino acids. The CDR3 DNA is TGCAGTGCTAGACTCGGAGGGAGAAACACTGAAGCTTTCTTT. Its protein is CSARLGGRNTEAFF.

The sample holds a few counts of this clonotype. V usage is TRBV7-2 and J usage is TRBJ2-7, with D perhaps being TRBD1 or TRBD2 (7 bases each). V lost 5 bases, J lost 2 bases, and 13 bases lay in between. The CDR3 runs to 14 residues. The germline gives CDR1 SGHTA, CDR2 FQGNSA. The CDR3 is CASSISGTAYEQYV. The CDR3 DNA follows: TGTGCCAGCAGCATAAGCGGGACAGCCTACGAGCAGTACGTC.

About this clonotype: One base away lies a much larger clone, so this may be a sequencing read error. DNA for the CDR3: TGTGCCAGCAGCCGGGGCACCGGGGAGCTGTTTTTT. Its protein product is CASSRGTGELFF. This rearrangement joins TRBV9 to TRBJ2-2; D possibly corresponds to TRBD2 (5 bases). Germline lookup yields CDR1 SGDLS and CDR2 YYNGEE. The CDR3 is 12 amino acids. Trimming stripped 4 bases from V and 4 bases from J, with 5 bases between.

The V call is TRBV7-8, the J call TRBJ2-2; 10 bases line up with TRBD1. Trimming at V came to 2 bases and at J to 4 bases, leaving 4 bases not matched to a gene. CDR1 and CDR2 (germline): SGHVS, FQNEAQ. This CDR3 has 16 amino acids. The CDR3 reads CASSLRRDRGTGELFF. The CDR3 DNA follows: TGTGCCAGCAGCTTACGCCGGGACAGGGGCACCGGGGAGCTGTTTTTT.

This clonotype was seen a few times. The V call is TRBV15, the J call TRBJ1-4, with D unclear. Per the germline V gene, CDR1 is LNHNV and CDR2 is YYDKDF (reference sequence). Trimming left V 2 bases short and J 0 bases short, with 4 bases between. The CDR3 runs to 14 residues. CDR3 sequence: CATSRQATNEKLFF. DNA of the CDR3: TGTGCCACCAGCAGACAAGCAACTAATGAAAAACTGTTTTTT.

The chain employs TRBV18 and TRBJ2-7, with 9 bases lining up with TRBD1. The CDR3 has 16 residues. J was trimmed by 0 bases and V by 6 bases; bases with no gene match: 9. Germline CDR1 and CDR2: KGHSH and LQKENI. CDR3 loop: CASSPVGTGFSYEQYV. The CDR3 DNA reads TGTGCCAGCTCGCCGGTCGGGACAGGGTTCTCCTACGAGCAGTACGTC.

The chain has TRBV5-1 and TRBJ1-2; D might be TRBD1 (5 bases). The V and J ends lost 3 bases and 4 bases respectively, with 13 bases between them. In germline, CDR1 is SGHRS, CDR2 YFSETQ. The CDR3 totals 14 residues. The CDR3 DNA is TGCGCCAGCAGCTCCGGGGCAGCAAGCTATGGCTACACCTTC. This translates into CASSSGAASYGYTF.

This clonotype came up many times. The chain recombines TRBV5-4 with TRBJ2-5, with D perhaps matching TRBD1 or TRBD2 (5 bases each). Germline CDR1 is SGHNT and CDR2 is YYREEE (reference sequence). The CDR3 loop spans 15 amino acids. Between the trimmed V and J ends, which lost 2 bases and 4 bases, there was a span of 15 bases. The CDR3 DNA follows: TGTGCCAGCAGCTTATTCCAGGCAGGGAGAGAGACCCAGTACTTC. As protein: CASSLFQAGRETQYF.

This sequence joins TRBV9 and TRBJ2-1; 13 bases map to TRBD2. CDR1 SGDLS and CDR2 YYNGEE come from the germline V gene. Trimming at V came to 4 bases and at J to 9 bases, leaving 10 bases not matched to a gene. The CDR3 has 16 residues. CDR3 residues: CASSLRTSGGFGEQFF. The CDR3 DNA is TGTGCCAGCAGCCTCCGGACTAGCGGGGGATTCGGTGAGCAGTTCTTC. Drawing the rest from reference TRBV9 and TRBJ2-1, the complete variable domain is DSGVTQTPKHLITATGQRVTLRCSPRSGDLSVYWYQQSLDQGLQFLIQYYNGEERAKGNILERFSAQQFPDLHSELNLSSLELGDSALYFCASSLRTSGGFGEQFFGPGTRLTVL.

Only a few counts were recorded for this clonotype. The chain combines TRBV11-2 with TRBJ2-7; D ambiguous. Trimming stripped 5 bases from V and 0 bases from J, with 14 bases between. CDR1 SGHAT and CDR2 FQNNGV come from the germline V gene. This CDR3 contains 15 residues. DNA for the CDR3: TGTGCCAGCAGCGATATTGGAGTCGTCTCCTACGAGCAGTACGTC. This sequence encodes CASSDIGVVSYEQYV.

This clonotype turned up a few times. The chain employs TRBV10-3 and TRBJ2-1, with 8 bases aligning to TRBD2. With V trimmed by 10 bases and J by 0 bases, 11 bases remained unmatched. CDR1 is ENHRY, CDR2 SYGVKD, per germline. This CDR3 spans 16 amino acids. The CDR3: CATSSPGGASYNEQFF. CDR3 in DNA: TGTGCCACGAGTTCCCCCGGGGGGGCCTCCTACAATGAGCAGTTCTTC.

The V gene is TRBV7-2, the J gene TRBJ2-1; either TRBD1 or TRBD2 may fit D (5 bases each). There are 12 residues in the CDR3. The V and J ends lost 11 bases and 0 bases respectively, with 8 bases between them. The V gene's germline CDR1 is SGHTA and CDR2 FQGNSA. CDR3: CASGSSYNEQFF. CDR3 sequence (DNA): TGTGCCTCAGGGAGCTCCTACAATGAGCAGTTCTTC.

In its sample, this clonotype was seen a few times. V is TRBV19 and J is TRBJ2-7; D remains ambiguous. Trimming took 5 bases from V and 4 from J, leaving 6 bases between them. Germline assignment: CDR1 LNHDA and CDR2 SQIVND (reference sequence). The CDR3 runs 11 residues. The CDR3 bases are TGTGCCAGTAGTGACGGATACGAGCAGTACGTC. Protein sequence: CASSDGYEQYV.

This clonotype has just a few counts. CDR3 region: CASSGDTYNSPLHF. The CDR3 DNA is TGTGCCAGCAGTGGGGATACCTATAATTCACCCCTCCACTTT. The genes are TRBV6-1 and TRBJ1-6; D unresolved. The CDR3 is 14 amino acids. The germline V gene has CDR1 MNHNS and CDR2 SASEGT. Trimming removed 4 bases at V and 2 bases at J, with 6 bases between.

This chain connects TRBV9 to TRBJ1-4; 7 bases fit TRBD1. The CDR3 runs to 15 residues. J lost 4 bases, V lost 4 bases, and 7 bases had no gene match. Germline-derived CDR1 and CDR2 are SGDLS and YYNGEE. This CDR3 reads CASSPRDRGNEKLFF. Here the CDR3 DNA reads TGTGCCAGCAGCCCAAGGGACAGAGGTAATGAAAAACTGTTTTTT.

This clonotype was detected many times. The genes are TRBV29-1 and TRBJ1-2; 11 bases match TRBD1. Germline loops: CDR1 SQVTM, CDR2 ANQGSEA. The CDR3 totals 13 residues. Trimming at V came to 6 bases and at J to 6 bases, leaving 6 bases not matched to a gene. The CDR3 DNA reads as TGCAGCGTGGTGGACAGGGGGCGGGATGGCTACACCTTC. Protein product: CSVVDRGRDGYTF.

This clonotype appeared a few times. The V call is TRBV7-9, the J call TRBJ1-3; no firm D call. This CDR3 is built from 16 residues. Trimming cost V 5 bases and J 4 bases, with 18 bases left between them. CDR1 SEHNR and CDR2 FQNEAQ come from the germline V gene (reference sequence). CDR3 sequence (DNA): TGTGCCAGCAGCCAAGATACGGGATGGGGAGGAAACACCATATATTTT. Amino acids: CASSQDTGWGGNTIYF.

The chain combines TRBV5-8 with TRBJ2-5; 8 bases are a match to TRBD2. V trimming: 3 bases; J trimming: 2 bases; junction bases outside the gene matches: 6. The CDR3 length is 15 residues. Germline CDR1 is SGHTS and CDR2 is YDEGEE. CDR3 loop: CASSYTGTRQETQYF. Here the CDR3 DNA reads TGTGCCAGCAGCTACACCGGGACTAGACAAGAGACCCAGTACTTC.

There are a few counts of this clonotype. This chain connects TRBV5-1 to TRBJ2-5; the match to TRBD2 covers 7 bases. After removal of 0 bases from V and 2 bases from J, the junction contained 7 bases not matched to a gene. Germline V gives CDR1 SGHRS, CDR2 YFSETQ. This CDR3 comprises 16 residues. The CDR3: CASSLVSGGSQETQYF. The CDR3 nucleotides are TGCGCCAGCAGCTTGGTGTCGGGGGGATCACAAGAGACCCAGTACTTC.

V gene TRBV27 combines with J gene TRBJ1-1; D is unclear. V lost 3 bases and J lost 6, with 14 bases in between. CDR1 and CDR2 (germline): MNHEY, SMNVEV (reference sequence). This CDR3 has 14 amino acids. The CDR3 DNA reads TGTGCCAGCAGTTTTTTCGGGGAGATCGCTGAAGCTTTCTTT. This sequence encodes CASSFFGEIAEAFF.

This clonotype was counted many times. This chain's CDR3 is CASSYSRDRGGQPQHF. The CDR3 DNA follows: TGTGCCAGCAGTTACTCGAGGGACAGGGGTGGGCAGCCCCAGCATTTT. This chain links TRBV6-6 with TRBJ1-5; TRBD1 aligns across 10 bases. CDR1 MNHNY and CDR2 SVGAGI come from the germline V gene (reference sequence). This CDR3 is built from 16 residues. V lost 0 bases and J lost 7; bases outside the gene matches: 6.

This chain connects TRBV3-1 to TRBJ2-5, with 7 bases identical to TRBD1. Losses at the gene ends were 6 bases for V and 2 bases for J; bases not matched to a gene: 6. Germline CDR1 and CDR2: LGHDT and YNNKEL (reference sequence). The CDR3 totals 14 residues. The chain's CDR3 is CASRPKQGQETQYF. The DNA for the CDR3 is TGTGCCAGCAGACCTAAACAGGGGCAAGAGACCCAGTACTTC.